The sequence of this T cell receptor beta chain was determined in a study of blood T cell repertoires in COVID-19. Study summary: COVID-19 samples collected from the United States, Italy and Spain covered acute and convalescent phases. PBMCs, B-cell-depleted T cells, or T cells provided the cDNA or gDNA that made up the material.

The CDR3 loop spans 13 amino acids. Unmatched junction bases numbered 7, after V lost 7 bases and J lost 4 bases. Germline V gene data show CDR1 as LGHDT and CDR2 as YNNKEL (reference sequence). Study processing details: Amplification from reference gene primers served as the basis for estimated nucleated cell counts. Sequencing was performed with immunoSEQ multiplex PCR; in TCRdb, only in-frame clones are kept and a portion is missing. V, J and clone size were drawn from that table, and D and trimming were deduced from the DNA. The sample lists hundreds of thousands of clones, 70% to 90% occurring once.

Sequencing input: PBMCs or T cells enriched from blood (not recorded which). The origin of this receptor is a middle-aged woman who had recovered from COVID-19. The rearrangement joins TRBV3-1 (or the pseudogene TRBV3-2) to TRBJ2-7, with 7 positions matching TRBD1. The chain's CDR3 is CASKAHRGYEQYF. DNA for the CDR3: TGTGCCAGCAAAGCGCACAGGGGTTACGAGCAGTACTTC.